The TCR beta chain under discussion was sequenced for a study of shared clonotypes between healthy human individuals. Comments on this clone: The antigen remains undetermined.

Study-wide results and caveats: Deeper or shallower sequencing was expected to change how clonotypes are shared among donors.

The authors divided CD4+ cells into CD45RA+ naive and CD45RA-negative memory subsets. CDR1 and CDR2 (germline): MGHRA, YSYEKL. Trimming cost V 4 bases and J 6 bases; bases outside gene matches: 9. The CDR3 is 16 amino acids. An even split of each subset's genomic DNA across several immunoSEQ plates was performed. Data came from immunoSEQ multiplex PCR; TCRdb stores just in-frame clones and leaves some out. The data contain under 600,000 clones, about 96% of them singletons. This chain joins TRBV4-1 and TRBJ2-2, with 9 bases fitting TRBD1. This TCR was recovered from a woman aged 25-40 years in good health. The sequenced sample was naive CD4+ T cells sorted from blood. Subset: CD45RA+ positively selected. CDR3 sequence: CASSLHTDRGAGELFF. The CDR3 DNA follows: TGCGCCAGCAGCCTACACACCGACAGGGGGGCCGGGGAGCTGTTTTTT.